The next 15 T cell receptor beta chains were all read from a single sample in a study of technical replicates of blood from a few donors. Generated by immunoSEQ multiplex PCR, the TCRdb table keeps only in-frame clones and is missing some. The sample includes about 75,000 clones, approximately 97% of them seen just once. The sample was T cells isolated from PBMCs. Receptors were obtained from a human donor in good health.

The genes are TRBV7-6 and TRBJ1-1; 7 bases fit TRBD1. Germline values: CDR1 SGHVS, CDR2 FNYEAQ. J lost 3 bases, V lost 0 bases, and 13 bases had no gene match. This CDR3 has 18 amino acids. The CDR3 is CASSLAAPGQRIYTEAFF. DNA of the CDR3: TGTGCCAGCAGCTTAGCGGCTCCGGGACAGCGGATTTACACTGAAGCTTTCTTT.

This chain connects TRBV9 to TRBJ1-5; 10 bases line up with TRBD1. In germline, CDR1 is SGDLS, CDR2 YYNGEE. J was trimmed by 7 bases and V by 4 bases; bases with no gene match: 5. This CDR3 has 14 amino acids. As DNA, the CDR3 is TGTGCCAGCAGCCCCGGGACAGGGGTACAGCCCCAGCATTTT. It codes for CASSPGTGVQPQHF.

The chain recombines TRBV9 with TRBJ2-5, with TRBD2 as a possible D gene (7 bases). V dropped 0 bases and J dropped 6 bases, with 18 bases sitting between them. The CDR3 has 16 residues. The V gene's germline CDR1 is SGDLS and CDR2 YYNGEE. The DNA for the CDR3 is TGTGCCAGCAGCGTAGAGGGGGAGGGCCTGACCCAGACCCAGTACTTC. It translates to CASSVEGEGLTQTQYF.

This sequence joins TRBV5-1 and TRBJ2-7; a possible D gene is TRBD1 (6 bases). CDR1 SGHRS and CDR2 YFSETQ come from the germline V gene. The CDR3 contains 13 residues. V was cut by 7 bases and J by 7 bases, with 18 bases left in between. The CDR3: CASGNVGAEEQYF. The CDR3 nucleotides read TGCGCCAGCGGGAATGTGGGGGCTGAGGAGCAGTACTTC.

This clone is a singleton in its sample. The V and J genes are TRBV25-1 and TRBJ1-5; D possibly corresponds to TRBD1 (5 bases). Trimming took off 1 base at V and 5 bases at J, with 12 bases between the two ends. The CDR3 loop spans 15 amino acids. Germline values: CDR1 MGHDK, CDR2 SYGVNS. The CDR3 reads CASSESTAFDQPQHF. In DNA, the CDR3 is TGTGCCAGCAGTGAATCGACAGCCTTTGATCAGCCCCAGCATTTT.

CDR3 DNA sequence: TGTGCCACCAGCCAGGGGCTAGAAGGTGTGACCCAGTACTTC. Protein: CATSQGLEGVTQYF. The chain joins TRBV15 to TRBJ2-5; tentative D call: TRBD1 (6 bases). Germline assignment: CDR1 LNHNV and CDR2 YYDKDF (reference sequence). Trimming pared 5 bases from V and 7 bases from J, leaving 17 bases between. This CDR3 contains 14 residues.

The chain carries TRBV10-1 and TRBJ2-7; perhaps TRBD1 as D (5 bases). Germline CDR1 is WNHNN and CDR2 is SYGVQD (reference sequence). The CDR3 spans 14 residues. Between the trimmed V and J ends, which lost 0 bases and 4 bases, there was a span of 10 bases. CDR3 sequence reads: CASSESTSGYEQYF. The CDR3 nucleotides are TGCGCCAGCAGTGAGTCGACGTCAGGGTACGAGCAGTACTTC.

The V and J genes are TRBV5-1 and TRBJ2-5, with TRBD2 matching 9 bases. Trimming at V came to 2 bases and at J to 1 base, leaving 6 bases not matched to a gene. The CDR3 extends over 16 amino acids. Looked up from germline, CDR1 is SGHRS and CDR2 is YFSETQ. The CDR3 bases are TGCGCCAGCAGCTTAACCGGGACTAGCTCCCAAGAGACCCAGTACTTC. Translation: CASSLTGTSSQETQYF. Full variable domain (remainder filled in from reference TRBV5-1 and TRBJ2-5): KAGVTQTPRYLIKTRGQQVTLSCSPISGHRSVSWYQQTPGQGLQFLFEYFSETQRNKGNFPGRFSGRQFSNSRSEMNVSTLELGDSALYLCASSLTGTSSQETQYFGPGTRLLVL.

This clone was counted between two and nine times. CDR3 bases: TGTGCCAGCAGCCCGGGACAGGGGGCGAACTATGGCTACACCTTC. This sequence encodes CASSPGQGANYGYTF. This chain connects TRBV7-6 to TRBJ1-2; TRBD1 matches 12 bases. The ends lost 5 bases at V and 2 bases at J; junction bases unmatched: 3. This CDR3 has 15 amino acids. The germline V gene encodes CDR1 SGHVS and CDR2 FNYEAQ. The entire variable domain, with the rest obtained from reference TRBV7-6 and TRBJ1-2, is as follows: GAGVSQSPRYKVTKRGQDVALRCDPISGHVSLYWYRQALGQGPEFLTYFNYEAQQDKSGLPNDRFSAERPEGSISTLTIQRTEQRDSAMYRCASSPGQGANYGYTFGSGTRLTVV.

The chain employs TRBV2 and TRBJ1-2; D might be TRBD1 (5 bases). CDR3 length equals 14 residues. V was trimmed by 11 bases and J by 4 bases, leaving 20 bases between them. In germline, CDR1 is SNHLY, CDR2 FYNNEI. CDR3 in amino acids: CAAPVAGGAYGYTF. CDR3 DNA sequence: TGTGCCGCCCCAGTGGCGGGGGGAGCCTATGGCTACACCTTC.

V is TRBV9 and J is TRBJ2-3; D is undetermined. CDR3 length equals 15 residues. CDR1 and CDR2 (germline): SGDLS, YYNGEE. The V and J ends lost 6 bases and 6 bases respectively, with 20 bases between them. Here the CDR3 reads CASNPSVRRSDTQYF. In nucleotides, the CDR3 is TGTGCCAGCAACCCCTCGGTGCGCCGATCGGATACGCAGTATTTT. Full variable domain (missing parts from reference TRBV9 and TRBJ2-3): DSGVTQTPKHLITATGQRVTLRCSPRSGDLSVYWYQQSLDQGLQFLIQYYNGEERAKGNILERFSAQQFPDLHSELNLSSLELGDSALYFCASNPSVRRSDTQYFGPGTRLTVL.

The rearrangement uses TRBV9 and TRBJ1-2; TRBD1 matches at 9 bases. This CDR3 is 14 amino acids long. V lost 4 bases, J lost 3 bases, and 4 bases stayed unmatched. Germline loops: CDR1 SGDLS, CDR2 YYNGEE. In DNA, the CDR3 is TGTGCCAGCAGCCCCTGGACAGGGGACTATGGCTACACCTTC. Amino acid sequence: CASSPWTGDYGYTF.

The genes are TRBV10-3 and TRBJ1-1; D remains ambiguous. Trimming took 4 bases from V and 5 from J, leaving 11 bases between them. CDR1 ENHRY and CDR2 SYGVKD come from the germline V gene. This CDR3 spans 13 amino acids. The DNA for the CDR3 is TGTGCCATCAGTGTCCTGGCGGTGACTGAAGCTTTCTTT. Encoded protein: CAISVLAVTEAFF.

The gene calls are TRBV21-1 and TRBJ2-7; TRBD1 is the table's D call, not checked against the DNA. TRBV21-1 is assigned pseudogene status. This CDR3 contains 13 residues. CDR3 in amino acids: CASSKNSRYEQYF. CDR3 nucleotides: TGTGCCAGCAGCAAAAACAGCAGATACGAGCAGTACTTC.

J is TRBJ2-1 and V is TRBV5-1; no firm D call. The CDR3 runs 13 residues. Trimming stripped 0 bases from V and 7 bases from J, with 8 bases between. CDR1 and CDR2 (germline): SGHRS, YFSETQ. CDR3 residues: CASSLVAGNEQFF. CDR3 sequence (DNA): TGCGCCAGCAGCTTGGTAGCCGGGAATGAGCAGTTCTTC.